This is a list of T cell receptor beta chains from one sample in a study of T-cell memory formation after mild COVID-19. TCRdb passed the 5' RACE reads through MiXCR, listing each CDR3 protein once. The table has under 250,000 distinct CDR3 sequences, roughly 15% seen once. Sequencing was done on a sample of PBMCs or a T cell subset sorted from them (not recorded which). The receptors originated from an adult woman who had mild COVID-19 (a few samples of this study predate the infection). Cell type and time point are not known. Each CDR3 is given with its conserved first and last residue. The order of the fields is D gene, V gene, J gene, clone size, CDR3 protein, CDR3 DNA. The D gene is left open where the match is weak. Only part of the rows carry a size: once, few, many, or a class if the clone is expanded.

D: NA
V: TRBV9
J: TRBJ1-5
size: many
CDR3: CASSVGHRDNQPQHF
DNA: TGTGCCAGCAGCGTAGGTCACAGGGACAATCAGCCCCAGCATTTT

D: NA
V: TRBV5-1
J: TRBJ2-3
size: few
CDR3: CASSLGSRGVLTDTQYF
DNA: TGCGCCAGCAGCTTGGGGTCGCGGGGAGTTCTCACAGATACGCAGTATTTT

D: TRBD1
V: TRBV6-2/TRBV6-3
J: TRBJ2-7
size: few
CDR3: CASSYSGTGGYEQYF
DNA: TGTGCCAGCAGTTACTCCGGGACAGGGGGCTACGAGCAGTACTTC

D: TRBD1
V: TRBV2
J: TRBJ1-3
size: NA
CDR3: CASTGTGGAGNTIYF
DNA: TGTGCCAGCACGGGTACAGGGGGCGCCGGAAACACCATATATTTT

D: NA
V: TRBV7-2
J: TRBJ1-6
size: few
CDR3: CASSVRTDVGSPLHF
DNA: TGTGCCAGCAGCGTAAGGACGGACGTCGGTTCACCCCTCCACTTT

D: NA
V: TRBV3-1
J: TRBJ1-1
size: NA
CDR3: CASSRDGVGRTEAFF
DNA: TGTGCCAGCAGCCGGGACGGGGTGGGGAGAACTGAAGCTTTCTTT

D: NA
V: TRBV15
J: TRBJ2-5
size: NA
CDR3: CATSRAGDPGETQYF
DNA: TGTGCCACCAGCAGGGCAGGAGACCCAGGAGAGACCCAGTACTTC

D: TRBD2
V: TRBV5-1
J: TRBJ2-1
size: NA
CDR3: CASSLEPSGRLNEQFF
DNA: TGCGCCAGCAGCTTGGAGCCTAGCGGGAGGCTGAATGAGCAGTTCTTC

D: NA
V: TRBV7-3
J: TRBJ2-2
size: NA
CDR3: CASSALAHTGELFF
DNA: TGTGCCAGCAGCGCCCTAGCACACACCGGGGAGCTGTTTTTT

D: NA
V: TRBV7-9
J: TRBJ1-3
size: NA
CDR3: CASSRQLGVTGNTIYF
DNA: TGTGCCAGCAGCCGTCAGCTGGGAGTTACGGGAAACACCATATATTTT

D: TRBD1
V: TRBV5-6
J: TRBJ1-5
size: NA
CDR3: CASSHNRGPDQPQHF
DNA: TGTGCCAGCAGCCACAACAGGGGGCCGGATCAGCCCCAGCATTTT

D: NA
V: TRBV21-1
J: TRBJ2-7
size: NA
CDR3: CASTPWGDYEQYF
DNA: TGTGCCAGCACTCCATGGGGGGACTACGAGCAGTACTTC

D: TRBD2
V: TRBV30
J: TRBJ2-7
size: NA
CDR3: CAWKAGATYEQYF
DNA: TGTGCCTGGAAAGCGGGGGCGACCTACGAGCAGTACTTC

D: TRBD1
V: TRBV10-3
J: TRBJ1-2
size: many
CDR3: CAISGGDRKNYGYTF
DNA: TGTGCCATCAGTGGTGGGGACAGGAAAAACTATGGCTACACCTTC

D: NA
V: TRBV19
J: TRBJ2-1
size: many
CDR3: CASSIGNRNEQFF
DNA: TGTGCCAGTAGTATCGGCAATCGGAATGAGCAGTTCTTC

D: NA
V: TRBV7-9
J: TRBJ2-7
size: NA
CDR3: CASSLVGDEEQYF
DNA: TGTGCCAGCAGCTTGGTTGGGGATGAGGAGCAGTACTTC

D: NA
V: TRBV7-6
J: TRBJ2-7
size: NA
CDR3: CASSPESRGYRYEQYF
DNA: TGTGCCAGCAGCCCCGAATCAAGGGGGTATAGGTACGAGCAGTACTTC

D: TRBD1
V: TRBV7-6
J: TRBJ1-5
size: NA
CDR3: CASSPQGGGYNQPQHF
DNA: TGTGCCAGCAGCCCTCAGGGGGGGGGGTACAATCAGCCCCAGCATTTT

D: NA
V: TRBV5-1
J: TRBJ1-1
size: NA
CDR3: CASSRDTEGTEAFF
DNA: TGCGCCAGCAGTCGTGACACCGAGGGCACTGAAGCTTTCTTT

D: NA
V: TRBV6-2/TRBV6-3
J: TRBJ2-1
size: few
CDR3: CASSYGGYNEQFF
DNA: TGTGCCAGCAGTTACGGCGGCTACAATGAGCAGTTCTTC

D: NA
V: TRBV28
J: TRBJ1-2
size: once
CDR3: CATGGLGYTF
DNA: TGTGCCACCGGGGGGCTTGGCTACACCTTC

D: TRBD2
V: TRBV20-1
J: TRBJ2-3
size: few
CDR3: CSARGEGSTDTQYF
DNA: TGCAGTGCTAGAGGGGAGGGGAGCACAGATACGCAGTATTTT

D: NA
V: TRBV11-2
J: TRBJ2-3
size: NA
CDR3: CASSFGEGRSTDTQYF
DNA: TGTGCCAGCAGCTTTGGAGAGGGCCGCAGCACAGATACGCAGTATTTT

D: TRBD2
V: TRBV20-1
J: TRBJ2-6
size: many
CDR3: CSAGGTSGGLSSGANVLTF
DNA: TGCAGTGCTGGGGGGACTAGCGGGGGACTCAGCTCTGGGGCCAACGTCCTGACTTTC

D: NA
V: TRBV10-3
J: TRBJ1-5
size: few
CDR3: CAISESGGSQPQHF
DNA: TGTGCCATCAGTGAGTCGGGCGGCAGTCAGCCCCAGCATTTT

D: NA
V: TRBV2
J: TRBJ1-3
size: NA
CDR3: CASRAGLLTGNTIYF
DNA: TGTGCCAGCAGGGCGGGACTCTTAACTGGAAACACCATATATTTT

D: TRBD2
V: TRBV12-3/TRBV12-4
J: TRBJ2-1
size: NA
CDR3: CASRTSSHSLFF
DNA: TGTGCCAGCCGGACTAGCAGCCATTCTCTGTTCTTC

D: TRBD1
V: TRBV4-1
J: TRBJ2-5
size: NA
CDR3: CASSRVWDRGETQYF
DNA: TGCGCCAGCAGCCGAGTGTGGGACAGGGGTGAGACCCAGTACTTC

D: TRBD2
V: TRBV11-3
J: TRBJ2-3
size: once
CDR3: CASSFQREGQKQYF
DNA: TGTGCCAGCAGCTTCCAGCGGGAGGGCCAAAAGCAGTATTTT

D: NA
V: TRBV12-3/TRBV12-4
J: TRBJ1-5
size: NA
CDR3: CASTPPGVGNQPQHF
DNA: TGTGCCAGCACCCCACCTGGGGTCGGCAATCAGCCCCAGCATTTT

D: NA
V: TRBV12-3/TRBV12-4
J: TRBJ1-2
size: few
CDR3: CASIFGPGGDGYTF
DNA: TGTGCCAGCATCTTTGGGCCCGGCGGGGATGGCTACACCTTC

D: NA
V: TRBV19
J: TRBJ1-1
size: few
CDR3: CASSISRGGTEAFF
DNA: TGTGCCAGTAGTATATCCAGGGGAGGGACTGAAGCTTTCTTT

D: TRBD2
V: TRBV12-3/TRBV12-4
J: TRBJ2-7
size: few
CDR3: CASSLGSGGSYEQYF
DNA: TGTGCCAGCAGTTTAGGCAGCGGGGGGTCCTACGAGCAGTACTTC

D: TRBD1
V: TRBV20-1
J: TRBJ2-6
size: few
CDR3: CAGQAKRTAGANVLTF
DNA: TGTGCAGGACAGGCAAAACGCACCGCTGGGGCCAACGTCCTGACTTTC

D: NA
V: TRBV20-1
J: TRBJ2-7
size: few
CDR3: CSARRPGTYEQYF
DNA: TGCAGTGCTAGACGTCCGGGGACCTACGAGCAGTACTTC

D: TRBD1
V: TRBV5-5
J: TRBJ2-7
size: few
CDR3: CASSLTGTGAHEQYF
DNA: TGTGCCAGCAGCTTGACCGGGACAGGGGCTCACGAGCAGTACTTC

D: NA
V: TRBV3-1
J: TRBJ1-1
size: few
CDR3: CASSQLGARMNTEAFF
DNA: TGTGCCAGCAGCCAATTAGGGGCGAGAATGAACACTGAAGCTTTCTTT

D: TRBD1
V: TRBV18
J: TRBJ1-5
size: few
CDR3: CASSPQGDGQPQHF
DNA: TGTGCCAGCTCACCCCAGGGGGACGGTCAGCCCCAGCATTTT

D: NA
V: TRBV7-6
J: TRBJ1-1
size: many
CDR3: CASSFSRNTEAFF
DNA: TGTGCCAGCAGCTTTTCACGTAACACTGAAGCTTTCTTT

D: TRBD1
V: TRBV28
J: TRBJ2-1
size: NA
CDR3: CASSSAGTGDWDEQFF
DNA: TGTGCCAGCAGTTCCGCCGGGACAGGGGATTGGGATGAGCAGTTCTTC

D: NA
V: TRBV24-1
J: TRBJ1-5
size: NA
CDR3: CATSQPGGGNQPQHF
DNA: TGTGCCACCAGTCAGCCGGGTGGGGGGAATCAGCCCCAGCATTTT

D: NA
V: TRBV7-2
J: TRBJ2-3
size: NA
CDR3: CASSLAGSISTDTQYF
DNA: TGTGCCAGCAGCTTAGCCGGTTCGATCAGCACAGATACGCAGTATTTT

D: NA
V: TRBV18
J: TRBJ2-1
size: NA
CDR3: CASSRYAGDNEQFF
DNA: TGTGCCAGCTCGCGCTACGCCGGCGACAATGAGCAGTTCTTC

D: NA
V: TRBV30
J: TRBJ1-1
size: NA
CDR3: CAWSFGKISLNTEAFF
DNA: TGTGCCTGGAGTTTTGGTAAAATCAGCCTGAACACTGAAGCTTTCTTT

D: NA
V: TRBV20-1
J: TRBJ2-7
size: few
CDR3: CSARDRNYEQYF
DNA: TGCAGTGCTCGGGACCGAAACTACGAGCAGTACTTC

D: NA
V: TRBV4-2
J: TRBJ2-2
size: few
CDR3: CASSPLPGPQVSGELFF
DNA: TGTGCCAGCAGCCCCCTCCCGGGGCCCCAAGTGTCCGGGGAGCTGTTTTTT

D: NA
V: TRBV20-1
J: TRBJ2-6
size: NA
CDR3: CSARDPGHLSGANVLTF
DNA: TGCAGTGCTAGAGATCCTGGACACCTCTCTGGGGCCAACGTCCTGACTTTC